One T cell receptor beta chain is described in this entry. Its antigen remains unidentified. J lost 1 base, V lost 3 bases, and 5 bases had no gene match. This CDR3 has 16 residues. Germline lookup yields CDR1 SGDLS and CDR2 YYNGEE. Vbeta (60) and Jbeta (13) primers were used in the PCR. This table comes from immunoSEQ multiplex PCR, and its TCRdb copy is limited to in-frame clones, with some not included. The sample records approximately 120,000 clones, over 65% being singletons. This specimen belongs to a study of cytomegalovirus exposure and HLA in healthy donors. Study-wide background: An early release of data contained 75 million to 100 million unique TCRs, which came from HLA-typed donors. Study results and caveats: In a later analysis, at a false discovery rate of 0.05, some 17,000 TCR beta sequences were associated with HLA alleles. In a later analysis, several top co-occurrence clusters appeared linked to parvovirus B19, influenza, CMV and Epstein-Barr virus. Across donors, most TCRs were seen rarely, yet some public ones were widespread.

The TCR originated in a woman aged 40-49 years in good health and CMV-seronegative. This chain connects TRBV9 to TRBJ2-3; 10 bases line up with TRBD2. The sequencing sample was made of PBMCs. This CDR3 is CASSAFGTSGTDTQYF. In DNA, the CDR3 is TGTGCCAGCAGCGCATTCGGGACTAGCGGCACAGATACGCAGTATTTT. Variable domain in full (rest from reference TRBV9 and TRBJ2-3): DSGVTQTPKHLITATGQRVTLRCSPRSGDLSVYWYQQSLDQGLQFLIQYYNGEERAKGNILERFSAQQFPDLHSELNLSSLELGDSALYFCASSAFGTSGTDTQYFGPGTRLTVL.